The table lists the clone carrying this TCR beta chain with many counts. Its matching antigen is unknown. The entry originates in a study of T cells after yellow fever vaccination. Study-level results: Weaker in magnitude, the secondary response showed a faster peak on day 5 versus 15. Subsequent booster samples again held most clones from primary vaccination (96% CD4, about 90% CD8).

TCRdb redid the calling of the 5' RACE reads with MiXCR, one entry per CDR3 protein. The data contain around 100,000 distinct CDR3 sequences, roughly 8.9% of them seen just once; the ten biggest clones take up around 25%. From germline, CDR1 is SGDLS and CDR2 YYNGEE. The V end was cut by 3 bases, the J end by 2 bases, with 4 bases between. The CDR3 length is 12 residues. This clonotype was obtained from a man aged 30 to 45 who received the YFV17D yellow fever vaccine. This sequence joins TRBV9 and TRBJ2-3; D unresolved. The sample in question was CD8+ T cells sorted from PBMCs, obtained 45 days after the yellow fever booster vaccination. In DNA form, the CDR3 reads TGTGCCAGCAGCGCGTTCACAGATACGCAGTATTTT. As protein: CASSAFTDTQYF.